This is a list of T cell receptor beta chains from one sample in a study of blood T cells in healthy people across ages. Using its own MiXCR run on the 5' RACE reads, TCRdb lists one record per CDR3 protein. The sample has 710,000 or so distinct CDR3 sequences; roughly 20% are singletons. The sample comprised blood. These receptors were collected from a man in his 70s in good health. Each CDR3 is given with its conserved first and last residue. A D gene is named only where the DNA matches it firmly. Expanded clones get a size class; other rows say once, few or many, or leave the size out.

CASSQEDRIPTDTQYF | TGCGCCAGCAGCCAAGAAGACCGAATACCCACAGATACGCAGTATTTT | NA | TRBV4-1 | few | TRBJ2-3
CASSYSGNNEKLFF | TGTGCCAGCAGTTACTCGGGAAACAATGAAAAACTGTTTTTT | NA | TRBV6-6 | NA | TRBJ1-4
CASTGAGSNTGELFF | TGCGCCAGCACGGGGGCAGGATCGAACACCGGGGAGCTGTTTTTT | NA | TRBV5-1 | NA | TRBJ2-2
CASQRGGGDNSPLHF | TGTGCCAGTCAAAGGGGGGGTGGGGATAATTCACCCCTCCACTTT | NA | TRBV12-3/TRBV12-4 | NA | TRBJ1-6
CASSHSYGYTF | TGTGCCAGCAGTCACAGCTATGGCTACACCTTC | NA | TRBV6-1 | NA | TRBJ1-2
CASSSTGIDYGYTF | TGTGCCAGCAGTTCGACAGGGATTGACTATGGCTACACCTTC | TRBD1 | TRBV28 | NA | TRBJ1-2
CASSSRTGWVEKLFF | TGTGCCAGCAGTTCGAGGACAGGGTGGGTCGAAAAACTGTTTTTT | TRBD1 | TRBV27 | NA | TRBJ1-4
CASSLSGGPIQETQYF | TGTGCCAGCAGTTTATCCGGGGGCCCAATTCAAGAGACCCAGTACTTC | NA | TRBV27 | NA | TRBJ2-5
CATHRGQGSYNEQFF | TGTGCCACCCACAGAGGACAGGGGTCCTACAATGAGCAGTTCTTC | TRBD1 | TRBV2 | few | TRBJ2-1
CASSYLGGYYNSPLHF | TGTGCCAGCAGCTACCTGGGGGGGTACTATAATTCACCCCTCCACTTT | NA | TRBV6-5 | few | TRBJ1-6